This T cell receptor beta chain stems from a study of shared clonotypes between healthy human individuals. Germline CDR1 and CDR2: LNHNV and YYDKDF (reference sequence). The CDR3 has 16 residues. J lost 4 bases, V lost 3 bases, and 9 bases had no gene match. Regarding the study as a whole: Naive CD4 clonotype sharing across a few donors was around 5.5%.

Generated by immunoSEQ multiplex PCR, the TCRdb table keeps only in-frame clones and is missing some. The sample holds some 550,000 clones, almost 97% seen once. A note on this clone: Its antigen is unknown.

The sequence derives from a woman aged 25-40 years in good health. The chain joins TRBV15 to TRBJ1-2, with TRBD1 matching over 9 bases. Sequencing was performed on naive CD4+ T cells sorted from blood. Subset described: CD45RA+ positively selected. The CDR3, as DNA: TGTGCCACCAGCAGGGGGGGGACAGGGAACTCCTATGGCTACACCTTC. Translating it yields CATSRGGTGNSYGYTF. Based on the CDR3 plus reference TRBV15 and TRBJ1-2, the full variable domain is DAMVIQNPRYQVTQFGKPVTLSCSQTLNHNVMYWYQQKSSQAPKLLFHYYDKDFNNEADTPDNFQSRRPNTSFCFLDIRSPGLGDTAMYLCATSRGGTGNSYGYTFGSGTRLTVV.